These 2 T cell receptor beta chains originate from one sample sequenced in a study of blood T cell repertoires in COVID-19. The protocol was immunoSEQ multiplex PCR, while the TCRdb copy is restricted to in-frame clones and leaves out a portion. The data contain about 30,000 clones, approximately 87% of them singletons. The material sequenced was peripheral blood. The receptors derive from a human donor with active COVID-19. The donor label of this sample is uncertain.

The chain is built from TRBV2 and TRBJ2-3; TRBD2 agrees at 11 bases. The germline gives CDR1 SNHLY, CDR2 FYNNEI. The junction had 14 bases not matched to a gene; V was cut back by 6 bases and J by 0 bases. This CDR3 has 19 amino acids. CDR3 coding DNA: TGTGCCAGCAGCGCACCCCTTCTACTAGCGGGGGACAGCACAGATACGCAGTATTTT. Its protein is CASSAPLLLAGDSTDTQYF.

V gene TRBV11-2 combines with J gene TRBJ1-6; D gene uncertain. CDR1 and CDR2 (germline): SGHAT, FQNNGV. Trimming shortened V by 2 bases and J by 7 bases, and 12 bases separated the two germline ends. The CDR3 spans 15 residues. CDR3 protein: CASSLNGLGNSPLHF. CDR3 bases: TGTGCCAGCAGCTTAAATGGCCTCGGGAATTCACCCCTCCACTTT.